This T cell receptor (beta chain) was captured by sequencing in a study of Ad26.COV2.S vaccination and SARS-CoV-2 variants. The table lists this clone with a count of one. Its antigen is not known. Some clones are missing from TCRdb's copy, which holds only in-frame ones; the method was immunoSEQ multiplex PCR. The table lists around 370,000 clones, 90% to 95% of them singletons. Findings of the study overall: Total T cell responses were possibly underestimated by TCR breadth and depth analyses. Recipients of either vaccine or placebo displayed similar breadth of non-spike TCRs. Vaccine recipients surpassed placebo recipients in spike-specific TCR breadth. Reportedly, spike-specific CD8+ and CD4+ T cell responses achieved substantial breadth once vaccination had taken place.

Specimen: peripheral blood, collected after recovery from COVID-19. The receptor's source is a human donor who had recovered from COVID-19.

CDR3 DNA: TGTGCCAGCAGCTTGGACGGGGCTAGCACAGATACGCAGTATTTT. Encoded protein: CASSLDGASTDTQYF. The V call is TRBV5-8, the J call TRBJ2-3; D is possibly TRBD1 or TRBD2 (5 bases each). Germline V gene sequence: CDR1 SGHTS, CDR2 YDEGEE. Trimming pared 0 bases from V and 0 bases from J, leaving 8 bases between. There are 15 residues in the CDR3. The full variable domain, in which reference TRBV5-8 and TRBJ2-3 provide the parts outside the CDR3, is EAGVTQSPTHLIKTRGQQATLRCSPISGHTSVYWYQQALGLGLQFLLWYDEGEERNRGNFPPRFSGRQFPNYSSELNVNALELEDSALYLCASSLDGASTDTQYFGPGTRLTVL.